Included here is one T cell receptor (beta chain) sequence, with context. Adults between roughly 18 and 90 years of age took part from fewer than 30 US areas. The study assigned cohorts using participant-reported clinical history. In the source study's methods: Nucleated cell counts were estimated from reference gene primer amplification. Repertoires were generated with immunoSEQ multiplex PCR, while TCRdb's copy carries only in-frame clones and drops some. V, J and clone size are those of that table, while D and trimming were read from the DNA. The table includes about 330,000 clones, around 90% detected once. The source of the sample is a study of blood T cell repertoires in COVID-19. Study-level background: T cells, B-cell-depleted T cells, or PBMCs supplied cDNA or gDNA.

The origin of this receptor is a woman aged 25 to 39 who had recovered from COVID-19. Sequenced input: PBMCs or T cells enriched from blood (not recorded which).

CDR3 sequence: CASSPSASGGSSTDTQYF. Written as DNA, the CDR3 is TGTGCCAGCTCACCTTCCGCTAGCGGGGGCTCTAGCACAGATACGCAGTATTTT. V usage is TRBV18 and J usage is TRBJ2-3, with TRBD2 identical over 10 bases. V dropped 3 bases and J dropped 0; count of bases not matched to a gene: 9. Germline V CDR1 and CDR2: KGHSH, LQKENI. The CDR3 runs 18 residues.